This T cell receptor beta chain derives from a study of blood T cell repertoires in COVID-19 (dated by TCRdb to about 2020). Regarding the research as a whole: The collaborator samples originated in the United States, Italy and Spain and spanned the acute and convalescent phases of COVID-19. Samples were obtained from the ongoing ImmuneRACE study (first 160 participants) and from 1,000 to 1,500 subjects provided by 6 global collaborators. Where available, HLA class I and class II types were taken from metadata supplied by the sample provider and were not determined by assay-based typing. The dataset comprised deeply sampled blood TCRbeta repertoires from subjects exposed to, actively infected with, or recovered from COVID-19. The repertoires were released in a freely available public database intended as a resource for research on the immune response to SARS-CoV-2. The sample metadata nearly always contained a de-identified subject ID, COVID-19 status, age in years and sex. The material from the prospective study consisted of cDNA or gDNA derived from T cells, B-cell-depleted T cells, or PBMCs. Study-level results and caveats: How much clinical and demographic metadata was included differed by source and by participant, and the metadata was provided uncurated.

At one collaborating source in Seattle, patients were enrolled during active infection and were followed longitudinally through the course of disease. Whole blood was collected in K2EDTA tubes by collaborating institutions according to the institutions' own protocols. Collaborator samples were shipped for TCRbeta analysis as frozen whole blood, isolated PBMCs, or DNA extracted from either sample type. As concerns this clone: The antigen this receptor binds is unknown. Base qualities are not at hand, and no much larger clone is one base apart.

TCRbeta CDR3 regions were amplified from genomic DNA by means of the immunoSEQ Assay, a bias-controlled multiplex PCR. On the authors' methods: Nucleated cell counts per sample were estimated from amplification of reference gene primers within the assay. Sequence reads were collapsed and filtered to measure the absolute abundance of every unique TCRbeta CDR3 rearrangement. For each sample, productive Simpson clonality was calculated as the square root of Simpson's diversity index over productive rearrangements. Imported from immuneACCESS, the table was reduced by TCRdb to in-frame sequences with V and J called. These copies leave out some clones; in studies compared against another copy, an unresolved V gene accounts for under half, and the cause of the remainder is not known. Clone size and V and J calls were adopted from that table, with D and trimming inferred from the DNA. In all, the sample holds some 450,000 clones, and over 85% of those were seen once. The top ten hold roughly 0.87% of the sample.

Counted from cysteine to phenylalanine, this CDR3 has 13 amino acids. This entry keeps only the CDR3 DNA: 39 bases, framed from base 1. For CDR1 and CDR2, the germline V gene (reference sequence) lists MNHEY and SMNVEV. Deletion took 5 bases off V and 5 bases off J, with a span of 10 bases between the germline ends. This receptor was taken from a man aged 18 to 30 with COVID-19, enrolled during active disease. The V and J segments used are TRBV27 and TRBJ2-1; TRBD1 is possibly the D segment (5 matching bases). Sequenced input: peripheral blood. The CDR3 in this case is CASSGASHNEQFF. The DNA sequence is TGTGCCAGCAGTGGGGCAAGCCACAATGAGCAGTTCTTC.